The rows below give T cell receptor beta chains drawn from one sample of a study of blood T cell repertoires in COVID-19. Repertoires were generated with immunoSEQ multiplex PCR, while TCRdb's copy carries only in-frame clones and drops some. The table lists about 230,000 clones, around 78% of them singletons, with 2.5% to 3% in the top ten. Sequences were obtained from peripheral blood. The origin of the receptors is a woman aged 70-85 years with active or convalescent COVID-19. Each CDR3 is given with its conserved first and last residue. The order of the fields is D gene, V gene, CDR3 protein. The D gene is left open where the match is weak.

TRBD1 TRBV18 CASSRDRVYGYTF
TRBD2 TRBV28 CASSLLWGAGGSDTQYF
NA TRBV9 CASSVAGVFSGNTIYF
NA TRBV20-1 CSGALGVTQHF
TRBD1 TRBV5-8 CASSVTHSGGRGEKLFF
NA TRBV5-4 CASSLLEGYTF
NA TRBV15 CATRVDYYNEQFF
NA TRBV18 CASSPSRTDTQYF
NA TRBV5-4 CASSLGVPRESYEQYF
NA TRBV5-1 CASSLLDLTDTQYF
TRBD2 TRBV24-1 CATSDLSAGGTYEQYF
NA TRBV19 CASREALNTEAFF
TRBD1 TRBV6-6 CASSYPTGGLTGELFF
TRBD2 TRBV29-1 CSVALAGGKAETQYF
TRBD1 TRBV12-3/TRBV12-4 CASSLADRGGYTF
NA TRBV27 CASRSFQAELMTQHF
NA TRBV21-1 CASSKLGADRGLPLSGANVLTF
NA TRBV19 CASSLQGGEQFF
TRBD1 TRBV5-3 CARSLFPGQGPKGAFF
NA TRBV28 CASSFNLGGTRAGYEQYF
TRBD2 TRBV28 CASCSGSYEQYF
NA TRBV7-9 CASSLASFVNEQFF
TRBD2 TRBV5-1 CASSARLAGEGEQYF
TRBD1 TRBV6-6 CASSLGTGETIYGYTF
NA TRBV4-1 CASSQSGGGTEAFF
NA TRBV21-1 CASSHSSGRNNEQFF
NA TRBV19 CASKLQGAYEQYF
NA TRBV5-1 CASSLGPQAEYGYTF